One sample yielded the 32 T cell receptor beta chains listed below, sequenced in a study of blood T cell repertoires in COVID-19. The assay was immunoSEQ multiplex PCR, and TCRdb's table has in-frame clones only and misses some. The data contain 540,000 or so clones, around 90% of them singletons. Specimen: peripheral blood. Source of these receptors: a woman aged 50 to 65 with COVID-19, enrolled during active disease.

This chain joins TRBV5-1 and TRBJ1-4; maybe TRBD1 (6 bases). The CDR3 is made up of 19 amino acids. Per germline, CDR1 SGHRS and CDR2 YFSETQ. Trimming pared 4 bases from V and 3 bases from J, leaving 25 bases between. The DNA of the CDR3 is TGCGCCAGCAGCAGAAGCGCCAACAGGGTCGGGGAGTCTAATGAAAAACTGTTTTTT. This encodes CASSRSANRVGESNEKLFF. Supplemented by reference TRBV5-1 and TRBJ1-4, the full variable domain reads KAGVTQTPRYLIKTRGQQVTLSCSPISGHRSVSWYQQTPGQGLQFLFEYFSETQRNKGNFPGRFSGRQFSNSRSEMNVSTLELGDSALYLCASSRSANRVGESNEKLFFGSGTQLSVL.

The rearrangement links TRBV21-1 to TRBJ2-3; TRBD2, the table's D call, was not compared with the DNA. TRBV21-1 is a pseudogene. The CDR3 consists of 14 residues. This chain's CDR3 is CARIQRGHTDTQYF. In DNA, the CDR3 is TGTGCCAGGATCCAGCGGGGACACACAGATACGCAGTATTTT.

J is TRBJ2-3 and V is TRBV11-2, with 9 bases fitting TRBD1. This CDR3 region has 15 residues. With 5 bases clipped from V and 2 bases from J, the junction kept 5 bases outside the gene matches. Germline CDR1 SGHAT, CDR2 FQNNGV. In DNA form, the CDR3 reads TGTGCCAGCAGCCGGACAGGGGCTTACACAGATACGCAGTATTTT. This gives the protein CASSRTGAYTDTQYF.

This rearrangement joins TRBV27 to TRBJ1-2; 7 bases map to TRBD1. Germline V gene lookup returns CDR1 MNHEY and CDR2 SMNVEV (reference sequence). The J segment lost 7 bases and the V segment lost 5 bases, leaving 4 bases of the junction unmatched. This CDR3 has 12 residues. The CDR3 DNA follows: TGTGCCAGCAGTACAGGGGTCGCTGGCTACACCTTC. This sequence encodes CASSTGVAGYTF.

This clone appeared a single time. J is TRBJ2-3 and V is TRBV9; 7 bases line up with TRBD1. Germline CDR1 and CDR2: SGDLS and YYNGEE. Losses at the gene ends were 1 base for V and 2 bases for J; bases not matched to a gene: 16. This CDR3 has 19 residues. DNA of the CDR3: TGTGCCAGCAGCGTAAGGGGCCCAGGGGGAGCCGCTTCCACAGATACGCAGTATTTT. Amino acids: CASSVRGPGGAASTDTQYF.

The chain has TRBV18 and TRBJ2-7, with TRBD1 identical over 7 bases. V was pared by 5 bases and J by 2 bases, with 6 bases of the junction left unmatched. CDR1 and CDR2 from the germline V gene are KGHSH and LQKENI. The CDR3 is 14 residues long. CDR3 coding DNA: TGTGCCAGCTCAAAGGACAGGAGCACCTACGAGCAGTACTTC. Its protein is CASSKDRSTYEQYF.

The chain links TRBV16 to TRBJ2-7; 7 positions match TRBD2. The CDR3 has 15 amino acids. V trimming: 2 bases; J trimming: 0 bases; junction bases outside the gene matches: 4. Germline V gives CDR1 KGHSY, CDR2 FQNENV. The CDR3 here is CASSQGEGHSYEQYF. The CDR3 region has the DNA TGTGCCAGCAGCCAAGGGGAGGGGCACTCCTACGAGCAGTACTTC.

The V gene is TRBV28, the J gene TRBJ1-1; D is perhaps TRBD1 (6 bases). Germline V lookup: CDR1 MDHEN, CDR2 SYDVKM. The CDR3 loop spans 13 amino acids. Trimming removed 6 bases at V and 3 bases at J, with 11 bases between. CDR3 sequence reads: CASSVGAHTEAFF. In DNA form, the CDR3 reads TGTGCCAGCAGCGTGGGGGCCCACACTGAAGCTTTCTTT.

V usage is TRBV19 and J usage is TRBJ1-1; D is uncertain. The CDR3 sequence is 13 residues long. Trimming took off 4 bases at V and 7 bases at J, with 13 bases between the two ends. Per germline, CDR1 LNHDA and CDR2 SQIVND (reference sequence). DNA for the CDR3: TGTGCCAGTAGTACCCCGGTTGTCTTTGAAGCTTTCTTT. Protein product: CASSTPVVFEAFF.

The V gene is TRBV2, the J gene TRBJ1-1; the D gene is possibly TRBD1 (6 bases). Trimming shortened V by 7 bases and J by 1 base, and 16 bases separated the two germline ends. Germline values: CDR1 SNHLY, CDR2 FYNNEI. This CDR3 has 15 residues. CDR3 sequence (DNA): TGTGCCAGCAAGGGGGTGGGCTTGGAGAACACTGAAGCTTTCTTT. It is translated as CASKGVGLENTEAFF.

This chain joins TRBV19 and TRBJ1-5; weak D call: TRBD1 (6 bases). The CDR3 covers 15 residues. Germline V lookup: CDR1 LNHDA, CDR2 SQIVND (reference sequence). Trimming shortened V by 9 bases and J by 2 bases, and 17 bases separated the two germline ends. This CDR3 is CARPGGGRGNQPQHF. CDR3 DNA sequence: TGTGCCAGACCGGGTGGGGGCCGGGGCAATCAGCCCCAGCATTTT.

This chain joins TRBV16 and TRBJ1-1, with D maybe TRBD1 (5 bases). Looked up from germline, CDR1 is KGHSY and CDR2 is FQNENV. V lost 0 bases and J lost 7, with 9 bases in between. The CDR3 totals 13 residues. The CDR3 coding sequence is TGTGCCAGCAGCCAATCGACAGCCGGTGAAGCTTTCTTT. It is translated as CASSQSTAGEAFF.

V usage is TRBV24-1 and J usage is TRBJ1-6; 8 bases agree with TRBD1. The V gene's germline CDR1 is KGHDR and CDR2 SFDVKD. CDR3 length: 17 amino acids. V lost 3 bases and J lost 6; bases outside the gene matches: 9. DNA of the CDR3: TGTGCCACCAGTGATACATCGACAGGGGAAGGTAATTCACCCCTCCACTTT. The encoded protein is CATSDTSTGEGNSPLHF.

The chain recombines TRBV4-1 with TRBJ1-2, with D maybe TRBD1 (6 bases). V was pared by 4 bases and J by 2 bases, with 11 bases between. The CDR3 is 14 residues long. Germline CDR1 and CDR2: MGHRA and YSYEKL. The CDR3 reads CASSRKGENYGYTF. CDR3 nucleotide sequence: TGCGCCAGCAGCCGGAAGGGGGAGAACTATGGCTACACCTTC.

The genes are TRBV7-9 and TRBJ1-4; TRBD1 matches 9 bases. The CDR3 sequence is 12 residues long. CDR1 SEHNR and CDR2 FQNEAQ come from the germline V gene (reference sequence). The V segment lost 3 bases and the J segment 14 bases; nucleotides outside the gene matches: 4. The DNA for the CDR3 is TGTGCCAGCAGCTTGGGACAGGGTCGTCTGTTTTTT. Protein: CASSLGQGRLFF.

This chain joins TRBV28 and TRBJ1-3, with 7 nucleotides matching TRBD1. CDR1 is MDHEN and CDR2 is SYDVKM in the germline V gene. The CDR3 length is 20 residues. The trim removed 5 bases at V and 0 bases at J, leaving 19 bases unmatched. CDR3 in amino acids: CASSLNEGAAYLSSGNTIYF. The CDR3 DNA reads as TGTGCCAGCAGTCTTAACGAGGGGGCAGCTTACCTTAGCTCTGGAAACACCATATATTTT.

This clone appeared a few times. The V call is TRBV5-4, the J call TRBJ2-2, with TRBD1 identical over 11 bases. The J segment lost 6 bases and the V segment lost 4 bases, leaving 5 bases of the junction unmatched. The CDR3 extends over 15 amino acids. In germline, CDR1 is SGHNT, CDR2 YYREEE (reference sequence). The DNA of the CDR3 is TGTGCCAGCAGCGACGGGACAGGGGGATCCGGGGAGCTGTTTTTT. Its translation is CASSDGTGGSGELFF.

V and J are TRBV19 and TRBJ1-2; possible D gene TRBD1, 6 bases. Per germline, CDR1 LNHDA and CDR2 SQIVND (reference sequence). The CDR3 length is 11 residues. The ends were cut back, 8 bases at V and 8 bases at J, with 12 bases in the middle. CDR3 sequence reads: CASGTGRGYTF. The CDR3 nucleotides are TGTGCCAGTGGTACAGGGAGGGGCTACACCTTC.

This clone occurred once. The CDR3 here is CASSQPGQGYSPLHF. CDR3 sequence (DNA): TGTGCCAGCAGCCAACCGGGACAGGGGTATTCACCCCTCCACTTT. This rearrangement joins TRBV7-2 to TRBJ1-6; 10 nucleotides align to TRBD1. V was pared by 5 bases and J by 8 bases, with 6 bases of the junction left unmatched. This CDR3 comprises 15 residues. The germline CDR1 and CDR2 sequences are SGHTA and FQGNSA.

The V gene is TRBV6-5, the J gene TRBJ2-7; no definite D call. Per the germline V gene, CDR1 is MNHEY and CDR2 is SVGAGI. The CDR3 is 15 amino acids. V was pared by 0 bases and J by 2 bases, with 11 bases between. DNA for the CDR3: TGTGCCAGCAGTTACTCGACACCTTTCACCTACGAGCAGTACTTC. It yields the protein CASSYSTPFTYEQYF.

As DNA, the CDR3 is TGTGCCAGCAGCTTAGGGACTAACAATGAGCAGTTCTTC. Encoded protein: CASSLGTNNEQFF. V and J are TRBV13 and TRBJ2-1; a possible D gene is TRBD2 (5 bases). Trimming stripped 0 bases from V and 5 bases from J, with 5 bases between. The CDR3 extends over 13 amino acids. From germline, CDR1 is PRHDT and CDR2 FYEKMQ (reference sequence).

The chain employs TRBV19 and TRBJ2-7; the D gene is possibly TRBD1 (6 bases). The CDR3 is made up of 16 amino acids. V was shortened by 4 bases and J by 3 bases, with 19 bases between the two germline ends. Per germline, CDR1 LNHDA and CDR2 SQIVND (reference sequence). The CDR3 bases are TGTGCCAGTAGTACCATAGGGGAAAGCAGGGGCTACGAGCAGTACTTC. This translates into CASSTIGESRGYEQYF. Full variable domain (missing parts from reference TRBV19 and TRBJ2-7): DGGITQSPKYLFRKEGQNVTLSCEQNLNHDAMYWYRQDPGQGLRLIYYSQIVNDFQKGDIAEGYSVSREKKESFPLTVTSAQKNPTAFYLCASSTIGESRGYEQYFGPGTRLTVT.

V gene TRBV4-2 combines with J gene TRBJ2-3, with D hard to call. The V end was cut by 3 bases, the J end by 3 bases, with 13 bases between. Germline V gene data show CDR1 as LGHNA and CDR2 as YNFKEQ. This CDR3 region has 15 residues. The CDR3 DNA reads TGTGCCAGCAGCCAGGAGAACCTTCGTACAGATACGCAGTATTTT. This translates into CASSQENLRTDTQYF.

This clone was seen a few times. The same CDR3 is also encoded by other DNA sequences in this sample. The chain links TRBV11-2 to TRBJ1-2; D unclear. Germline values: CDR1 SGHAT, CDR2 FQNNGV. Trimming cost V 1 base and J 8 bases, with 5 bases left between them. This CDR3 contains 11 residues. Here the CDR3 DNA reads TGTGCCAGCAGCTTAGGTGGCGGCTACACCTTC. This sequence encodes CASSLGGGYTF.

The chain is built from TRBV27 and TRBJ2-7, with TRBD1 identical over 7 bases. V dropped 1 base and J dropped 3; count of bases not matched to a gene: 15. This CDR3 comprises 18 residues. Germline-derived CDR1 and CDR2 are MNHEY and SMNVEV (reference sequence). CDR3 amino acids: CASSLYYSPTGLSYEQYF. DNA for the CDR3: TGTGCCAGCAGTTTATATTACAGTCCGACAGGGTTGAGCTACGAGCAGTACTTC.

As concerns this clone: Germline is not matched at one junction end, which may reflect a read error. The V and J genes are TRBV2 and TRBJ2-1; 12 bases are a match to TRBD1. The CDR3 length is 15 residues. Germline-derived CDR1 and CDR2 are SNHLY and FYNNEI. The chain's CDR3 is CASRSGTGGYTEQFF. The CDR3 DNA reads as TGTGCCAGCAGATCCGGGACAGGGGGCTACACTGAGCAGTTCTTC.

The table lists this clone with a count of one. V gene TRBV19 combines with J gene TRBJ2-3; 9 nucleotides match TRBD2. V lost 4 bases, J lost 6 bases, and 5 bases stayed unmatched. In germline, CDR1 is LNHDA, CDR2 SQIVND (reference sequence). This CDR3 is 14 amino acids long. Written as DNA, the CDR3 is TGTGCCAGTAGTAGCGGGGGGGCATCGGATACGCAGTATTTT. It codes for CASSSGGASDTQYF.

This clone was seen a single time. The CDR3 loop reads CASSPDWRTATYNEKLFF. The CDR3, as DNA: TGTGCCAGCTCACCGGATTGGAGGACAGCTACTTATAATGAAAAACTGTTTTTT. The chain joins TRBV18 to TRBJ1-4; D possibly corresponds to TRBD1 (6 bases). Between the trimmed V and J ends, which lost 3 bases and 4 bases, there was a span of 21 bases. This CDR3 has 18 residues. CDR1 KGHSH and CDR2 LQKENI come from the germline V gene.

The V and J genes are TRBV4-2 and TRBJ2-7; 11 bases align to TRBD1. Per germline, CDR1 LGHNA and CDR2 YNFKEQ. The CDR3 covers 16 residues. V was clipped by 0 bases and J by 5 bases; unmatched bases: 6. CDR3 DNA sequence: TGTGCCAGCAGCCAAGATTGGGACAGGGGGTTTAACGAGCAGTACTTC. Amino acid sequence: CASSQDWDRGFNEQYF.

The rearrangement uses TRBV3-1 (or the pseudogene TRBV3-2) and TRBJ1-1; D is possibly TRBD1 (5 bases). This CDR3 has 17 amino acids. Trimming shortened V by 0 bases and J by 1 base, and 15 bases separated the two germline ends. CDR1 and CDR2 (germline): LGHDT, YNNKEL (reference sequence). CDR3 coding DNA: TGTGCCAGCAGCCAAGATTCGTCAGGGAGGTGGAACACTGAAGCTTTCTTT. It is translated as CASSQDSSGRWNTEAFF.

DNA of the CDR3: TGTGCCAGCAGCCCCTTGGCAGGGGCGGAAGACTATGGCTACACCTTC. Translated: CASSPLAGAEDYGYTF. V gene TRBV2 combines with J gene TRBJ1-2; D perhaps matches TRBD1 (6 bases). CDR1 and CDR2 from the germline V gene are SNHLY and FYNNEI. The ends were cut back, 6 bases at V and 3 bases at J, with 20 bases in the middle. The CDR3 sequence is 16 residues long.

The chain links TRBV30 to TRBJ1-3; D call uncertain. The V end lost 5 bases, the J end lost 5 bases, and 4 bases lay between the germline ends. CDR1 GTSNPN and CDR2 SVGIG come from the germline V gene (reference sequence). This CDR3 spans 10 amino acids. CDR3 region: CAWGRNTIYF. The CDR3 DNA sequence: TGTGCCTGGGGGCGAAACACCATATATTTT. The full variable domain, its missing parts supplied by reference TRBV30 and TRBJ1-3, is SQTIHQWPATLVQPVGSPLSLECTVEGTSNPNLYWYRQAAGRGLQLLFYSVGIGQISSEVPQNLSASRPQDRQFILSSKKLLLSDSGFYLCAWGRNTIYFGEGSWLTVV.